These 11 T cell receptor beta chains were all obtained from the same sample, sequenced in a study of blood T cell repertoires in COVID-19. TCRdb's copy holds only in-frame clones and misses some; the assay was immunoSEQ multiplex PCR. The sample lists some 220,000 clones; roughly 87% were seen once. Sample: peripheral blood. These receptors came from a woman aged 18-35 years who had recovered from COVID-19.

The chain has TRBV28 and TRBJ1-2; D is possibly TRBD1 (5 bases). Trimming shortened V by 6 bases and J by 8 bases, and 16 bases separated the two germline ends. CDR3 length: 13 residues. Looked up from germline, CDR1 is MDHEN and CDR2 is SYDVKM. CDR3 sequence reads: CASSTRGVEGYTF. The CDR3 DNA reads TGTGCCAGCAGCACCCGGGGGGTAGAAGGCTACACCTTC.

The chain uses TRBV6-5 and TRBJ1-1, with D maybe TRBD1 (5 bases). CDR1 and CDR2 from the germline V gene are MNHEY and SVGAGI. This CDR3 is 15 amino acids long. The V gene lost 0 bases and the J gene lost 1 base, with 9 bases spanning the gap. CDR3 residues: CASSYSGLRNTEAFF. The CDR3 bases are TGTGCCAGCAGTTACTCGGGACTCAGGAACACTGAAGCTTTCTTT.

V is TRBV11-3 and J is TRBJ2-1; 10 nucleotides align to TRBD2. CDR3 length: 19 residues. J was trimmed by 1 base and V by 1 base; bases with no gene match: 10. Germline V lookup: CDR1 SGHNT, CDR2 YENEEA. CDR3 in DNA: TGTGCCAGCAGCTTAGGTCTAGCGGGGGTCGCCTGGTCCTACAATGAGCAGTTCTTC. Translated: CASSLGLAGVAWSYNEQFF.

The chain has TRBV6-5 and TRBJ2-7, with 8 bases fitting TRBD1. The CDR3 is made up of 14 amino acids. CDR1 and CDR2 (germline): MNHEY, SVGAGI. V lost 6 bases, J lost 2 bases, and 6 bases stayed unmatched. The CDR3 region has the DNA TGTGCCAGCAGAACCGGGACAGGTCCCTACGAGCAGTACTTC. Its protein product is CASRTGTGPYEQYF.

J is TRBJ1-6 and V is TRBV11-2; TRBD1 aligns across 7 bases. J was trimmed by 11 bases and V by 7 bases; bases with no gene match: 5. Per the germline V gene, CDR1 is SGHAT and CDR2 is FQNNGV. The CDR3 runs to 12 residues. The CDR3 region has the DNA TGTGCCAGCAACACAGGGGCGACACCCCTCCACTTT. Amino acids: CASNTGATPLHF.

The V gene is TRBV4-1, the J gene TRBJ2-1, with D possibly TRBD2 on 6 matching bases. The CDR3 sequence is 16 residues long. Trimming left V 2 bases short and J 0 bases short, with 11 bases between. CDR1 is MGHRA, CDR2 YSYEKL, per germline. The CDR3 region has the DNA TGCGCCAGCAGCCAAAATAGCGGTAGCTCCTACAATGAGCAGTTCTTC. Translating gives CASSQNSGSSYNEQFF.

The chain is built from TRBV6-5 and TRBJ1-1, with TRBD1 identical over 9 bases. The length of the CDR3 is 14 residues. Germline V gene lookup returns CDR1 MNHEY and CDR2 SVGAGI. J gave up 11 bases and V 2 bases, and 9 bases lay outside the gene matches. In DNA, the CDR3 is TGTGCCAGCAGTTACGGACAGGGGAGCAATTTGGCTTTCTTT. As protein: CASSYGQGSNLAFF.

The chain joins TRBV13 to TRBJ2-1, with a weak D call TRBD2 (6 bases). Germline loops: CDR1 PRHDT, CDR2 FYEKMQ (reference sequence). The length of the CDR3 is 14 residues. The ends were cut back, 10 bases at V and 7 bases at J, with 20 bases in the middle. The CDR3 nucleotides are TGTGCCACCATCGGGAGTGGTTTGCGTAATGAGCAGTTCTTC. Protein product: CATIGSGLRNEQFF.

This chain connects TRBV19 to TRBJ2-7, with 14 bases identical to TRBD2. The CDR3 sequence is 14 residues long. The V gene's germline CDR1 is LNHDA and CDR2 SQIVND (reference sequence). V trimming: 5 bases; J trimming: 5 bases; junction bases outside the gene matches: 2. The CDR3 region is CASSGGLAGDEQYF. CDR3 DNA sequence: TGTGCCAGTAGTGGGGGACTAGCGGGAGACGAGCAGTACTTC.

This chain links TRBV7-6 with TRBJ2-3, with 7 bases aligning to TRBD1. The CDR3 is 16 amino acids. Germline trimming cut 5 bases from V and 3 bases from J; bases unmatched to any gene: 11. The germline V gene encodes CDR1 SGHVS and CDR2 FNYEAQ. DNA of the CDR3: TGTGCCAGCAGCATATACCGGGACAGAAAAACAGATACGCAGTATTTT. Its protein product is CASSIYRDRKTDTQYF.

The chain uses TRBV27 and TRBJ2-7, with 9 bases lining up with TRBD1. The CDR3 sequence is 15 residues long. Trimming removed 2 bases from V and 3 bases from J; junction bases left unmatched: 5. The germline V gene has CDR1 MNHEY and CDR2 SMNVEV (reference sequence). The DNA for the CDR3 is TGTGCCAGCAGTTTAACGGGACAGGGATACTACGAGCAGTACTTC. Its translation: CASSLTGQGYYEQYF.